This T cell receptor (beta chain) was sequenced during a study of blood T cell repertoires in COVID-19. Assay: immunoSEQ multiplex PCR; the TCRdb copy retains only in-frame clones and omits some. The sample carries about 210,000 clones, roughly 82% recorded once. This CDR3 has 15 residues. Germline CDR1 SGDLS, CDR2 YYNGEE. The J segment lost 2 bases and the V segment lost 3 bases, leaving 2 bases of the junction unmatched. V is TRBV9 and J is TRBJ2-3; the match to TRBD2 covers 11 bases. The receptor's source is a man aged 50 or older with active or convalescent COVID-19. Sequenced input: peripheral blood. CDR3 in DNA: TGTGCCAGCAGCGAGGGACTAGCGGTCACAGATACGCAGTATTTT. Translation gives CASSEGLAVTDTQYF.